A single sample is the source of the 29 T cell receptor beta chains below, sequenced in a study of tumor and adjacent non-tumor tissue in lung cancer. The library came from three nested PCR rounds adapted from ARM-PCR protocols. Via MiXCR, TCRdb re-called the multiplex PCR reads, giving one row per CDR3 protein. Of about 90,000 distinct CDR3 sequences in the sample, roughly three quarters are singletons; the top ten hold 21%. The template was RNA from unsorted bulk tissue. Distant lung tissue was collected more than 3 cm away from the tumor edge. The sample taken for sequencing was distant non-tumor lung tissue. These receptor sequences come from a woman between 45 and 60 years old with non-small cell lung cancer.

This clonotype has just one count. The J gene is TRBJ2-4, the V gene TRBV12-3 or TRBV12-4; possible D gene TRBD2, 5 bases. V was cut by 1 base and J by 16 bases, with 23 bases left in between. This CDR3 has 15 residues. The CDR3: CASSLGAVDGTPIYF. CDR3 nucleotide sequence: TGTGCCAGCAGTTTAGGAGCGGTAGACGGCACACCAATTTACTTC.

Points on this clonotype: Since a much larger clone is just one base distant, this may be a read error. CDR3 residues: CAGSLAGRGTNQPQHF. The CDR3 nucleotides are TGCGCCGGCAGCTTGGCAGGCAGGGGGACTAATCAGCCCCAGCATTTT. This sequence joins TRBV5-1 and TRBJ1-5; 7 bases map to TRBD1. The CDR3 extends over 16 amino acids. Per germline, CDR1 SGHRS and CDR2 YFSETQ.

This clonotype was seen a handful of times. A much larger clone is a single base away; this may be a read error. The CDR3 DNA is TGTGTCAGCATGGGACCCGCCTATGGCTACACCTTC. It is translated as CVSMGPAYGYTF. The chain is built from TRBV25-1 and TRBJ1-2; D is perhaps TRBD1 (5 bases). Germline CDR1 and CDR2: MGHDK and SYGVNS. The CDR3 contains 12 residues.

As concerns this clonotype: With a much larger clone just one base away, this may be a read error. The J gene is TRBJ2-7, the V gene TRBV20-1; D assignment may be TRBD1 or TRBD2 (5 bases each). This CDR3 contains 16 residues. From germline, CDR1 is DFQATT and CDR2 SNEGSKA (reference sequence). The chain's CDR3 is CSATSRSGGRLGEHYF. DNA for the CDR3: TGCAGTGCGACTTCCCGTAGTGGGGGAAGGTTGGGCGAGCATTACTTC.

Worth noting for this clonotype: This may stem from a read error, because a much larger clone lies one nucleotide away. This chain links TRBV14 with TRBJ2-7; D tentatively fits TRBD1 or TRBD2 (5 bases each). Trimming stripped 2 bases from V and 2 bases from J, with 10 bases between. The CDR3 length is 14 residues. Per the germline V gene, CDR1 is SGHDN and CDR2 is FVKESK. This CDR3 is CASSQNGTAYEQYF. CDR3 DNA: TGTGCCAGCAGCCAAAATGGGACCGCCTACGAGCAGTACTTC.

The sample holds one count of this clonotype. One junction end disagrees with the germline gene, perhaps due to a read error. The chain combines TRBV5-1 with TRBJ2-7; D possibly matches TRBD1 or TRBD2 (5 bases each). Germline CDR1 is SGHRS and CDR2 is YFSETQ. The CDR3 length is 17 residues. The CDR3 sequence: CASSPVGLGLRDYEQYF. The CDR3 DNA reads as TGCGCCAGCAGCCCGGTTGGACTGGGGCTTCGAGACTACGAGCAGTACTTT.

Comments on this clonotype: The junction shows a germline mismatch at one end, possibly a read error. The CDR3 nucleotides are TGTGCCTGCAGACAGCTTAATCCAGGGGGCTCTAATGAAAAACTGTTTTTT. Protein product: CACRQLNPGGSNEKLFF. The chain combines TRBV6-5 with TRBJ1-4, with 8 bases matching TRBD1. This CDR3 comprises 17 residues. Germline V gene data show CDR1 as MNHEY and CDR2 as SVGAGI.

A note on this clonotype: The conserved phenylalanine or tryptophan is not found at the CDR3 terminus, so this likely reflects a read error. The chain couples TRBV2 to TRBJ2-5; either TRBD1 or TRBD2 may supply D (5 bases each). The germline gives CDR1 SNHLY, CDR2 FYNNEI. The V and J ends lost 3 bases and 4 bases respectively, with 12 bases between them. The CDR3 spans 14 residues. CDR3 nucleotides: TGTGCCAGCAGTGATCACGGGGCAGGAGAGACCCAGTACCTC. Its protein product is CASSDHGAGETQYL.

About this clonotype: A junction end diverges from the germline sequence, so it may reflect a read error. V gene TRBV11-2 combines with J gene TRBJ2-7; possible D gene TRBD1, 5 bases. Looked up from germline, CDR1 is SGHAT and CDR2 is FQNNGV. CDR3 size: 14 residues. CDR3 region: CARSLTDTAYGQYF. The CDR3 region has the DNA TGTGCCAGAAGCCTTACGGACACTGCCTACGGGCAGTACTTC.

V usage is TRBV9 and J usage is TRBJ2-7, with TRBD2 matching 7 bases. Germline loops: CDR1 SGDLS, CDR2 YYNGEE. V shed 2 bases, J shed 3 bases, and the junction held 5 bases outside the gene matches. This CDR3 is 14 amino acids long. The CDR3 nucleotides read TGTGCCAGCAGCGTTGCGGGAGAAGGCTACGAGCAGTACTTC. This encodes CASSVAGEGYEQYF.

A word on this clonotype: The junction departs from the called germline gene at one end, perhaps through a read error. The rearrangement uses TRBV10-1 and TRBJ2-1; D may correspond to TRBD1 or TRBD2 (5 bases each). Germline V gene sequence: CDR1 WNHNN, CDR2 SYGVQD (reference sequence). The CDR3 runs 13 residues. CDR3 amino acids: CASNTGTFNEQFF. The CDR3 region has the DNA TGCGCCAGCAATACCGGGACGTTCAATGAGCAATTCTTC.

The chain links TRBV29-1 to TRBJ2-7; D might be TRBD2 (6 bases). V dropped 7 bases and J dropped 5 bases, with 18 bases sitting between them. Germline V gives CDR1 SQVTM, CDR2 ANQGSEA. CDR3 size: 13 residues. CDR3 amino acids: CSGLASSGHEQYF. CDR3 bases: TGCAGCGGTCTAGCGTCTAGTGGTCACGAGCAGTACTTC.

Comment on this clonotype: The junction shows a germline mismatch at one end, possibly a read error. The CDR3 region is CANTPGQSSYEHYF. CDR3 nucleotide sequence: TGTGCCAACACTCCCGGACAGAGTAGTTACGAGCACTACTTC. The chain recombines TRBV6-5 with TRBJ2-7; D is possibly TRBD1 (6 bases). The CDR3 is 14 residues long. Germline V lookup: CDR1 MNHEY, CDR2 SVGAGI.

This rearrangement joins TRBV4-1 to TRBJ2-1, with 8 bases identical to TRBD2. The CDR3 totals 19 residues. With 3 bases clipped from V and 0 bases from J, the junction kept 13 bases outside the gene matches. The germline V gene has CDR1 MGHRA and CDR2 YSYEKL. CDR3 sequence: CASSHPGVAGGLSYNEQFF. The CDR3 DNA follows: TGCGCCAGCAGCCACCCGGGAGTGGCGGGGGGACTCTCCTACAATGAGCAGTTCTTC.

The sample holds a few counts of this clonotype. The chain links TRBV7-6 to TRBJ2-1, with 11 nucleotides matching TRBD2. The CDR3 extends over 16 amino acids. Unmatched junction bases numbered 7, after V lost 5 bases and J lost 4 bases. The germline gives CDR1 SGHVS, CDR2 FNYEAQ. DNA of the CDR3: TGTGCCAGCAGCGTCGCTGGGACTAGCGGTTACAATGAGCAGTTCTTC. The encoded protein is CASSVAGTSGYNEQFF.

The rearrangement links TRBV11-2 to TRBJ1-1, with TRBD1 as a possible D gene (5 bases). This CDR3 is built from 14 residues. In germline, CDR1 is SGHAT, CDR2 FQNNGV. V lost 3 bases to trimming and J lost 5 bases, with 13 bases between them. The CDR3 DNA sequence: TGTGCCAGCAGCTTCCTCCACAAGGGGACTGAAGCTTTCTTT. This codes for CASSFLHKGTEAFF. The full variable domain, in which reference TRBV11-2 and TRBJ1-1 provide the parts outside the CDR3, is EAGVAQSPRYKIIEKRQSVAFWCNPISGHATLYWYQQILGQGPKLLIQFQNNGVVDDSQLPKDRFSAERLKGVDSTLKIQPAKLEDSAVYLCASSFLHKGTEAFFGQGTRLTVV.

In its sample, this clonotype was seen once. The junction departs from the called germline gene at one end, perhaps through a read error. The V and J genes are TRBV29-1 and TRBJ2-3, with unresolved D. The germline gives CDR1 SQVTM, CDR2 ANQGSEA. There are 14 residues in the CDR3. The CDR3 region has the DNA TGCAGCGTCTCGGCTGATACGACCGCAGATATGCAGTATTTT. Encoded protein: CSVSADTTADMQYF.

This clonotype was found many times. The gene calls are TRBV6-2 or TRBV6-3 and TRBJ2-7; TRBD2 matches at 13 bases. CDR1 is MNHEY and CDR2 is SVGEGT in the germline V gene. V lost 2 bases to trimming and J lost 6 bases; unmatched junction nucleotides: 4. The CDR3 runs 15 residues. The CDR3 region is CASSYVGLAGVEQYF. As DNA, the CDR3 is TGTGCCAGCAGTTACGTAGGACTAGCGGGAGTCGAGCAGTACTTC.

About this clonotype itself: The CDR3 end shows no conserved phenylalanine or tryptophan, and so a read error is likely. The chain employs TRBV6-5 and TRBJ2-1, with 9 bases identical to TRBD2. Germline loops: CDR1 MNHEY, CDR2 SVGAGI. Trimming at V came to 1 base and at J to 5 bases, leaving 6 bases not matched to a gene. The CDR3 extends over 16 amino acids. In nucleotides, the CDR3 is TGTGCCAGCAGTTACTTGTCTAGCGGGAAGAACAATGAGCAGTTCTTG. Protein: CASSYLSSGKNNEQFL.

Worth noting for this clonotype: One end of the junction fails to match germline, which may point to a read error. The CDR3, as DNA: TGTGCCTGTAGTATAGACAGAAACACCGAGGAGCTGTTTTTT. This codes for CACSIDRNTEELFF. The rearrangement links TRBV19 to TRBJ2-2; TRBD1 might be the D (5 bases). CDR1 and CDR2 (germline): LNHDA, SQIVND (reference sequence). The length of the CDR3 is 14 residues.

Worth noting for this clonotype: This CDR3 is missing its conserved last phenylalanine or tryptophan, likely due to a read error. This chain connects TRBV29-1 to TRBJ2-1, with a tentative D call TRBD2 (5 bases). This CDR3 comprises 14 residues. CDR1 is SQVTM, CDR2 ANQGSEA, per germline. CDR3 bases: TGCAGTGTTGAGGGCTGGCAGGTCGGAAATGAGCAGTTCCTC. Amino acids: CSVEGWQVGNEQFL.

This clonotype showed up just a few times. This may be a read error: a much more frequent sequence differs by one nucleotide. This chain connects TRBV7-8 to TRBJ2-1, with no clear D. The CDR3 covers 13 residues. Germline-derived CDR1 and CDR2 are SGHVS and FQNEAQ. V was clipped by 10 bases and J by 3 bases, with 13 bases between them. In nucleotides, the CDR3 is TGTGCCAACAGTGGACCGGTCTACAATGAGCAGTTCTTC. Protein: CANSGPVYNEQFF.

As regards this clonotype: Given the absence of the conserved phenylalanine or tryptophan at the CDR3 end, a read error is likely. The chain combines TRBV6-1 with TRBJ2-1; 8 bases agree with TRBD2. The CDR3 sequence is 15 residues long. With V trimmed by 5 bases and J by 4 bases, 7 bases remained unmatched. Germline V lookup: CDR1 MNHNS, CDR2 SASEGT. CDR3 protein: CASSFGTRGYNEQFS. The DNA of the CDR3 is TGTGCCAGCAGTTTCGGGACTAGGGGATACAATGAGCAGTTCTCC.

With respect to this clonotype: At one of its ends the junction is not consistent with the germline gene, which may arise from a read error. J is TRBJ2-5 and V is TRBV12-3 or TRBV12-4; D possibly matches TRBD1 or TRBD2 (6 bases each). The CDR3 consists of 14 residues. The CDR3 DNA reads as TGTGCCAGGAGTTTTTCAGGGGAAGGGGAGGTCCAGTACTTC. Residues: CARSFSGEGEVQYF.

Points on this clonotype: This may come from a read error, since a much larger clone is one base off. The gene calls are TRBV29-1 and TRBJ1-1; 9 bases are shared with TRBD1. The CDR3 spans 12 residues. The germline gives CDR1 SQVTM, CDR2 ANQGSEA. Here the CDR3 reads CSGGQGGTGAFF. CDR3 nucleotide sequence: TGCAGCGGGGGACAGGGCGGGACTGGAGCTTTCTTT.

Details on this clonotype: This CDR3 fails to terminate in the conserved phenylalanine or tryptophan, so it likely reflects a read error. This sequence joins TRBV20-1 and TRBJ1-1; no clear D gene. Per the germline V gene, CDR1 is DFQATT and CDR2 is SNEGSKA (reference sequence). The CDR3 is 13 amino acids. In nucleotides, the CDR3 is TGCAGTACTAGAGGGTGGTCGGACACTGAAGCTTTCTAT. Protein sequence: CSTRGWSDTEAFY.

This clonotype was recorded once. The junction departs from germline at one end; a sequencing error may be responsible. CDR3 protein: CASSLQDSQTTEAFF. As DNA, the CDR3 is TGCGCCAGCAGCTTGCAGGATTCGCAGACAACTGAAGCTTTCTTC. This rearrangement joins TRBV5-1 to TRBJ1-1; D not certain. The CDR3 totals 15 residues. The germline gives CDR1 SGHRS, CDR2 YFSETQ.

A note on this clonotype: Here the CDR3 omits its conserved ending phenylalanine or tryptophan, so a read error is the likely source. The CDR3 sequence is CASSPRREGGYDEQFS. DNA for the CDR3: TGTGCCAGCAGCCCCCGACGCGAGGGAGGCTACGATGAGCAGTTCTCC. J is TRBJ2-1 and V is TRBV6-5; tentative D call: TRBD2 (6 bases). This CDR3 has 16 residues. CDR1 and CDR2 from the germline V gene are MNHEY and SVGAGI.

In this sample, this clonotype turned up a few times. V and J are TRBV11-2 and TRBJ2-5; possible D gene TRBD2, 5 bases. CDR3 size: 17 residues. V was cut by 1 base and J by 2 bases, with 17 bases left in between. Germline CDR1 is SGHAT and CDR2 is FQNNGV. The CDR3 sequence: CASSLGRLVGEQETQYF. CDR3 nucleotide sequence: TGTGCCAGCAGCTTAGGGAGGCTAGTGGGAGAACAAGAGACCCAGTACTTC.